The T cell receptor (beta chain) described here comes from a study of T cells in Graves' hyperthyroidism and ophthalmopathy. Overall study findings and caveats: Appearing also in blood were most of the thyroid clonotypes expanded above 0.001.

Patients with uncontrolled infections, other autoimmune diseases, pregnancy or lactation were excluded. Clinicians diagnosed patients from clinical symptoms, serum thyroxine and TRAb, thyroid ultrasound and orbital computed tomography. TCR beta CDR3 regions were amplified from RNA. The primer set for the first-round RT-PCR of the TCR CDR3 was HTBI. Each CDR3 protein gets one entry after TCRdb re-called the multiplex PCR reads with MiXCR. The sample holds 550,000 to 600,000 distinct CDR3 sequences, about a sixth seen once. V shed 7 bases and J shed 5 bases, with 8 bases lying between them. This CDR3 has 11 amino acids. Concerning this clonotype: What it binds is unknown.

The chain links TRBV12-3 or TRBV12-4 to TRBJ1-1; D is unresolved. The TCR originated in a woman aged 18-29 years with Graves' hyperthyroidism. The sequenced sample was blood. The CDR3 here is CASTSLTEAFF. CDR3 nucleotides: TGTGCCAGCACCTCCTTAACTGAAGCTTTCTTT.